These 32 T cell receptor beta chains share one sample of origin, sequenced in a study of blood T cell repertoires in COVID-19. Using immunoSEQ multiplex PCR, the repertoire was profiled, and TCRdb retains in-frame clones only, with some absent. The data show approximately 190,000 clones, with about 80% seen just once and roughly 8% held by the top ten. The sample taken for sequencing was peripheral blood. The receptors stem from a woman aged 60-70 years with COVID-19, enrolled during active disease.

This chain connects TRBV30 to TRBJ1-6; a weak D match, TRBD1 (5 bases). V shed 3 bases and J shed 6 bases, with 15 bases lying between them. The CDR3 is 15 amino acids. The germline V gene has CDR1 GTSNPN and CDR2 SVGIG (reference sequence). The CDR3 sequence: CAWRVRGSINSPLHF. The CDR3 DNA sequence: TGTGCCTGGAGAGTGCGGGGCAGTATTAATTCACCCCTCCACTTT.

This chain's CDR3 is CASSLDSLGTSGYNEQFF. The CDR3 nucleotides are TGTGCCAGCAGCTTAGATTCGCTAGGGACTAGCGGTTACAATGAGCAGTTCTTC. This sequence joins TRBV11-3 and TRBJ2-1; 11 bases match TRBD2. This CDR3 region has 18 residues. In germline, CDR1 is SGHNT, CDR2 YENEEA. The V segment lost 0 bases and the J segment 4 bases; nucleotides outside the gene matches: 8.

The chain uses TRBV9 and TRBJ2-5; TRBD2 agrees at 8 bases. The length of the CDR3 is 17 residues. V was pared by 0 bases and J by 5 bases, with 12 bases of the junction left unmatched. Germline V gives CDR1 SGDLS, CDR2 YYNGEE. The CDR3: CASSVGGNGRAAETQYF. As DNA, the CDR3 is TGTGCCAGCAGCGTAGGGGGGAACGGGAGGGCCGCTGAGACCCAGTACTTC.

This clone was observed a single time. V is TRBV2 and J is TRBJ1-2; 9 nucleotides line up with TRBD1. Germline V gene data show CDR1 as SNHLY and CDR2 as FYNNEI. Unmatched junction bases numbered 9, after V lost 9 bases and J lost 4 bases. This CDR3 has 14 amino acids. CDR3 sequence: CASVQDRGSYGYTF. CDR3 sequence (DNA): TGTGCCAGTGTTCAAGACAGGGGGTCCTATGGCTACACCTTC.

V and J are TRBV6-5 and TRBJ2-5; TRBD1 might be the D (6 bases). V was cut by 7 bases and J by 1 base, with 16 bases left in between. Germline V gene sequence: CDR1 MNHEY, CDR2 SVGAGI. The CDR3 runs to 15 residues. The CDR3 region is CASTNLQGPQETQYF. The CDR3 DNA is TGTGCCAGCACCAACTTACAGGGTCCCCAAGAGACCCAGTACTTC.

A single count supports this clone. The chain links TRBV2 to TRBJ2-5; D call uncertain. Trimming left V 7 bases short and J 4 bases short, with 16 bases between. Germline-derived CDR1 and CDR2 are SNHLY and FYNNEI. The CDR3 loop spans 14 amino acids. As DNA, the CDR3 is TGTGCCAGCACCCTGGGCCGCAGTAGAGAGACCCAGTACTTC. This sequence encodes CASTLGRSRETQYF.

The CDR3 DNA follows: TGTGCCAGCACCGGGACTGACTACAATGAGCAGTTCTTC. It encodes CASTGTDYNEQFF. This chain joins TRBV6-5 and TRBJ2-1, with D possibly TRBD2 on 6 matching bases. The CDR3 has 13 residues. CDR1 and CDR2 (germline): MNHEY, SVGAGI. With 7 bases removed from V and 3 bases from J, the gap between germline ends came to 10 bases.

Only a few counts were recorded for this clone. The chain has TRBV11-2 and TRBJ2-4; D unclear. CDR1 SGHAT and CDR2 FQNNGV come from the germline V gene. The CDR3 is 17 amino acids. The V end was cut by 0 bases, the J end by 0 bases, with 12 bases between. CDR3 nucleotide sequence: TGTGCCAGCAGCTTAGATTACGAGTCTATAGCCAAAAACATTCAGTACTTC. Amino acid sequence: CASSLDYESIAKNIQYF.

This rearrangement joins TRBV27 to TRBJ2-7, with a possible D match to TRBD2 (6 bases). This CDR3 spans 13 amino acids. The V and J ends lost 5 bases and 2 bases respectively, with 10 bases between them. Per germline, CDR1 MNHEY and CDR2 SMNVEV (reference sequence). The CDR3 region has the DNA TGTGCCAGCAGTGACCGGGAGCCCTACGAGCAGTACTTC. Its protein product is CASSDREPYEQYF.

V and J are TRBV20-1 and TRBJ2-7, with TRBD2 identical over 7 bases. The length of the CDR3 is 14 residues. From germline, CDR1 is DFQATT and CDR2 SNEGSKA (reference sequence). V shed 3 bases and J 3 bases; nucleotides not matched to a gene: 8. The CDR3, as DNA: TGCAGTGCTAGTTCTAGCGGACAATACTACGAGCAGTACTTC. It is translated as CSASSSGQYYEQYF.

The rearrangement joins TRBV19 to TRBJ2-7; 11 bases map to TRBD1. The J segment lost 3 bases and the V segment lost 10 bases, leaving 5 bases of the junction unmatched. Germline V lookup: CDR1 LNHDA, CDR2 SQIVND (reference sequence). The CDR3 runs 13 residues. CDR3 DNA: TGTGCCACGGGGACAGGGGGAGGCTACGAGCAGTACTTC. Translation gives CATGTGGGYEQYF.

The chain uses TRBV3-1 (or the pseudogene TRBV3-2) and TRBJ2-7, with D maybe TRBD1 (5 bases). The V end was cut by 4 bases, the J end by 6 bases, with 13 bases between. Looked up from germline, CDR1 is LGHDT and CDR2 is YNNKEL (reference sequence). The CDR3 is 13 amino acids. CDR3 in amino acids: CASSPPVGPEQYF. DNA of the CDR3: TGTGCCAGCAGCCCCCCGGTGGGGCCCGAGCAGTACTTC.

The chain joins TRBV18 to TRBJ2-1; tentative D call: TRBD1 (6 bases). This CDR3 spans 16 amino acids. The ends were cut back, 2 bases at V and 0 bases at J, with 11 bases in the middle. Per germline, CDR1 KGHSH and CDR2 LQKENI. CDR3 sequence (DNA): TGTGCCAGCTCACCAAACAGGGTTAGCTCCTACAATGAGCAGTTCTTC. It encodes CASSPNRVSSYNEQFF.

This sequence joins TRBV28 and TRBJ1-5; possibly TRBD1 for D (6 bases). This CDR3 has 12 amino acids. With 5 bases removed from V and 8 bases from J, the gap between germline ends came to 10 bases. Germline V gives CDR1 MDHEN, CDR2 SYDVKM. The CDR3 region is CASSDQGKPQHF. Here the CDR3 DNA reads TGTGCCAGCAGTGACCAGGGGAAGCCCCAGCATTTT.

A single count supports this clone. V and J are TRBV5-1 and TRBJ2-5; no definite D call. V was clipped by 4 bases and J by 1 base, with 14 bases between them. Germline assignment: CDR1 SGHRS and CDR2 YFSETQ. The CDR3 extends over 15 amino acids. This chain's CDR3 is CASSVDSGSQETQYF. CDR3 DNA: TGCGCCAGCAGCGTCGATTCAGGTAGCCAAGAGACCCAGTACTTC.

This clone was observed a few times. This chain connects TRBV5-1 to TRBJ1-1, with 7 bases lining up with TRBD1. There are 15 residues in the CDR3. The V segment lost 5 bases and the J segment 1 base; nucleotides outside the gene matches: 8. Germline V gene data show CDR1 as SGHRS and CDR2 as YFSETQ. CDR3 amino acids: CASRSDGTANTEAFF. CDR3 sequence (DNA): TGCGCCAGCAGGAGTGACGGGACAGCGAACACTGAAGCTTTCTTT.

The CDR3 DNA follows: TGTGCCAGTAGTACCCAAGGGGGACAGGGAAAGTTCTTC. Translating it yields CASSTQGGQGKFF. The genes are TRBV19 and TRBJ2-1, with 9 bases aligning to TRBD1. There are 13 residues in the CDR3. Per the germline V gene, CDR1 is LNHDA and CDR2 is SQIVND (reference sequence). J was trimmed by 14 bases and V by 4 bases; bases with no gene match: 9.

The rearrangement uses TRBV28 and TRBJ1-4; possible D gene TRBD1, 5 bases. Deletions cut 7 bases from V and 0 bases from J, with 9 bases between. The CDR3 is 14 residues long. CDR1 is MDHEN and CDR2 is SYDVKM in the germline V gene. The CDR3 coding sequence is TGTGCCAGCATGGGGGGGGCAACTAATGAAAAACTGTTTTTT. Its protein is CASMGGATNEKLFF.

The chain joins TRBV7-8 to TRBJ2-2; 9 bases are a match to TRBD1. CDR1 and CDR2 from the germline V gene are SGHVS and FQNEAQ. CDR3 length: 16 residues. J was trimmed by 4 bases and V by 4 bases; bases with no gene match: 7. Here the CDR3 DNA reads TGTGCCAGCAGCTCCACCGGGACAGGGATCACCGGGGAGCTGTTTTTT. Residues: CASSSTGTGITGELFF.

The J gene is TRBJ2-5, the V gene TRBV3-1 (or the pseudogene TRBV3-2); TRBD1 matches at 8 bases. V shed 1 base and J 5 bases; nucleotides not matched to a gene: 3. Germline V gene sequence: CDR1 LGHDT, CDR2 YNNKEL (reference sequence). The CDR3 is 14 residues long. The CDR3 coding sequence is TGTGCCAGCAGCCAAGGGAACAGGGGGGAGACCCAGTACTTC. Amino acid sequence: CASSQGNRGETQYF.

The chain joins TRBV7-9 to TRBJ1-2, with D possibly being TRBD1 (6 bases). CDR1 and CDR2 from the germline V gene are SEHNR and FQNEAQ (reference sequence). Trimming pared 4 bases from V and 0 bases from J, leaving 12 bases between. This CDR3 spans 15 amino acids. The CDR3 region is CASSSPTGANYGYTF. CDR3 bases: TGTGCCAGCAGCTCCCCGACAGGAGCTAACTATGGCTACACCTTC.

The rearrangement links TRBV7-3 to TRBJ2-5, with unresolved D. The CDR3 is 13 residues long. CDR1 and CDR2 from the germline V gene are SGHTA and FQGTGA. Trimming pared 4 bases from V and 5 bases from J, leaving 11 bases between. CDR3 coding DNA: TGTGCCAGCAGCTCCAACCCGGTCGAGACCCAGTACTTC. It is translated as CASSSNPVETQYF.

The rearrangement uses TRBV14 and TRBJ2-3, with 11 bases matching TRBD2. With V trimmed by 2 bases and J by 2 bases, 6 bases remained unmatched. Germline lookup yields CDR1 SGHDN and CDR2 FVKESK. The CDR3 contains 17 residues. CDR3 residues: CASSQRLGLADTDTQYF. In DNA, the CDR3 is TGTGCCAGCAGCCAAAGGTTGGGACTAGCGGACACAGATACGCAGTATTTT. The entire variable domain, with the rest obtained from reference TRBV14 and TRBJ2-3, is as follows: EAGVTQFPSHSVIEKGQTVTLRCDPISGHDNLYWYRRVMGKEIKFLLHFVKESKQDESGMPNNRFLAERTGGTYSTLKVQPAELEDSGVYFCASSQRLGLADTDTQYFGPGTRLTVL.

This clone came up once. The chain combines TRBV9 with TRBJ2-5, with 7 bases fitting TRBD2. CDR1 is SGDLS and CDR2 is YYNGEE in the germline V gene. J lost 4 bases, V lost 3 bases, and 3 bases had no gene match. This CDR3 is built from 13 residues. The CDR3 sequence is CASSGGGGETQYF. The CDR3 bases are TGTGCCAGCAGCGGAGGCGGGGGAGAGACCCAGTACTTC.

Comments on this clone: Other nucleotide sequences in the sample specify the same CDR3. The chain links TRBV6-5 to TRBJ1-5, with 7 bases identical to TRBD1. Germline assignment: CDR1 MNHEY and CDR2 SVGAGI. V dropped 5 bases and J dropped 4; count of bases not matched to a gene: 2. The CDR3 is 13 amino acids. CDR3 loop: CASSPRGNQPQHF. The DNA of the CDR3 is TGTGCCAGCAGTCCCAGGGGGAATCAGCCCCAGCATTTT.

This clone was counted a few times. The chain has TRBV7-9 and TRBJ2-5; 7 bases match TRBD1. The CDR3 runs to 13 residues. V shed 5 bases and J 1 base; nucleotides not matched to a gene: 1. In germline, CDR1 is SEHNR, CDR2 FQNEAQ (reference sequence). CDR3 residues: CASSRTGQETQYF. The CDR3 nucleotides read TGTGCCAGCAGCCGGACAGGCCAAGAGACCCAGTACTTC. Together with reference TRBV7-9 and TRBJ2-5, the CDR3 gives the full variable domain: DTGVSQNPRHKITKRGQNVTFRCDPISEHNRLYWYRQTLGQGPEFLTYFQNEAQLEKSRLLSDRFSAERPKGSFSTLEIQRTEQGDSAMYLCASSRTGQETQYFGPGTRLLVL.

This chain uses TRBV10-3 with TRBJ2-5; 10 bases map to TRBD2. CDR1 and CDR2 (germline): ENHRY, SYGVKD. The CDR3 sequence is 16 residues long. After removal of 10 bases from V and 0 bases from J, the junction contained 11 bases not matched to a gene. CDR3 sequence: CATRHIAGGNQETQYF. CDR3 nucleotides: TGTGCCACCCGCCACATAGCGGGGGGCAACCAAGAGACCCAGTACTTC.

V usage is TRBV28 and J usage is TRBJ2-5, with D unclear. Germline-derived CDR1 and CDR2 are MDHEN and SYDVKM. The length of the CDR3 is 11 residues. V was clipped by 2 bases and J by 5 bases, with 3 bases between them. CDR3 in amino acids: CASSLRETQYF. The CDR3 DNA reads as TGTGCCAGCAGTTTACGGGAGACCCAGTACTTC.

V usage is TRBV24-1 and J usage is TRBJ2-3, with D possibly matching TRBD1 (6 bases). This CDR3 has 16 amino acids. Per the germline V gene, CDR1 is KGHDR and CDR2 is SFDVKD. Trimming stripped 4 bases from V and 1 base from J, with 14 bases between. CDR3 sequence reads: CATSDRRGDGTDTQYF. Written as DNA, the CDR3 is TGTGCCACCAGTGACCGCAGGGGTGACGGCACAGATACGCAGTATTTT.

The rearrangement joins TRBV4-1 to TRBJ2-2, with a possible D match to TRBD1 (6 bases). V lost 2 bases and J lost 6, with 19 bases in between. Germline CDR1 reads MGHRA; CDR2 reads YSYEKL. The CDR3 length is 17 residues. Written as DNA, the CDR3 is TGCGCCAGCAGCCAACCTAGGACCCGTTCAGGGGCCGGGGAGCTGTTTTTT. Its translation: CASSQPRTRSGAGELFF.

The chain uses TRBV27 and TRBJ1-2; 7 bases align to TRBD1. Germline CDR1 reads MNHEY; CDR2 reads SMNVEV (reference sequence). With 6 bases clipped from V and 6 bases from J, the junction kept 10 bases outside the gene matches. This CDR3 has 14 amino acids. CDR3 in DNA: TGTGCCAGCAGCCCCACGACAGGGTTCCATGGCTACACCTTC. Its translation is CASSPTTGFHGYTF.

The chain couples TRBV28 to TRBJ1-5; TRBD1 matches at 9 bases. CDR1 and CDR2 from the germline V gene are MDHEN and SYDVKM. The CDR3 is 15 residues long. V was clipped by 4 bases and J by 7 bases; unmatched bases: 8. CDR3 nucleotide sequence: TGTGCCAGCAGTTCCGGGACAGGGCTAAGGCAGCCCCAGCATTTT. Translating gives CASSSGTGLRQPQHF.